The 20 T cell receptor beta chains in this list originate from one sample, sequenced in a study of T cell repertoires in cytomegalovirus infection. TCRdb re-called the reads through MiXCR, storing one row per CDR3 protein. The sample lists roughly 500,000 distinct CDR3 sequences; approximately 15% were seen once. The sequenced sample was CD8+ T cells from PBMCs. These receptors all come from a human donor in good health (CMV status not recorded). Some clones in this sample may be carry-over from other donors' samples.

This clonotype was seen repeatedly, ten times or more. The chain employs TRBV7-9 and TRBJ2-2; 13 positions match TRBD2. CDR1 is SEHNR and CDR2 is FQNEAQ in the germline V gene (reference sequence). V trimming: 5 bases; J trimming: 5 bases; junction bases outside the gene matches: 8. The length of the CDR3 is 17 residues. CDR3: CASSPGLAGVRTGELFF. The CDR3 DNA reads as TGTGCCAGCAGCCCTGGACTAGCGGGAGTGAGGACCGGGGAGCTGTTTTTT.

The genes are TRBV2 and TRBJ2-7, with 7 bases identical to TRBD1. J gave up 2 bases and V 8 bases, and 9 bases lay outside the gene matches. The germline CDR1 and CDR2 sequences are SNHLY and FYNNEI. This CDR3 is 14 amino acids long. DNA for the CDR3: TGTGCCAGCCTGGGGGACAGTCGCACCTACGAGCAGTACTTC. Amino acids: CASLGDSRTYEQYF. Supplemented by reference TRBV2 and TRBJ2-7, the full variable domain reads EPEVTQTPSHQVTQMGQEVILRCVPISNHLYFYWYRQILGQKVEFLVSFYNNEISEKSEIFDDQFSVERPDGSNFTLKIRSTKLEDSAMYFCASLGDSRTYEQYFGPGTRLTVT.

This chain links TRBV6-4 with TRBJ2-7; possible D gene TRBD2, 6 bases. The V and J ends lost 3 bases and 2 bases respectively, with 14 bases between them. Per germline, CDR1 MRHNA and CDR2 SNTAGT. The CDR3 runs 15 residues. The CDR3 sequence is CASSEEGGGTYEQYF. In DNA, the CDR3 is TGTGCCAGCAGTGAAGAGGGTGGAGGGACCTACGAGCAGTACTTC.

This clonotype was recorded at least ten times. V gene TRBV7-9 combines with J gene TRBJ2-5; possible D gene TRBD2, 6 bases. The germline V gene encodes CDR1 SEHNR and CDR2 FQNEAQ (reference sequence). Trimming took off 4 bases at V and 1 base at J, with 10 bases between the two ends. CDR3 length: 14 residues. The CDR3 is CASSSGSTQETQYF. The CDR3 nucleotides read TGTGCCAGCAGCTCCGGGAGTACCCAAGAGACCCAGTACTTC.

This clonotype was picked up many times. The chain carries TRBV27 and TRBJ1-5; 7 nucleotides agree with TRBD1. V gave up 5 bases and J gave up 1 base; unmatched junction bases: 8. Germline V gives CDR1 MNHEY, CDR2 SMNVEV (reference sequence). The length of the CDR3 is 16 residues. The chain's CDR3 is CASSPTTGVSNQPQHF. The CDR3 DNA follows: TGTGCCAGCAGTCCAACCACAGGGGTAAGCAATCAGCCCCAGCATTTT.

V usage is TRBV28 and J usage is TRBJ2-7, with D tentatively TRBD1 (7 bases). The CDR3 covers 14 residues. Trimming shortened V by 6 bases and J by 7 bases, and 19 bases separated the two germline ends. Germline V lookup: CDR1 MDHEN, CDR2 SYDVKM. The CDR3 DNA follows: TGTGCCAGCAGGGGGCGGGACAGTCTGGTGGAGCAGTACTTC. It is translated as CASRGRDSLVEQYF. Full variable domain (remainder filled in from reference TRBV28 and TRBJ2-7): DVKVTQSSRYLVKRTGEKVFLECVQDMDHENMFWYRQDPGLGLRLIYFSYDVKMKEKGDIPEGYSVSREKKERFSLILESASTNQTSMYLCASRGRDSLVEQYFGPGTRLTVT.

This clonotype was recorded at least ten times. This rearrangement joins TRBV4-2 to TRBJ2-1, with D unresolved. Germline CDR1 and CDR2: LGHNA and YNFKEQ. This CDR3 contains 16 residues. V lost 1 base and J 7 bases, leaving 17 bases between the germline ends. CDR3 in DNA: TGTGCCAGCAGCCAAGTTGGTACCCCCTCCCCAAATGAGCAGTTCTTC. This translates into CASSQVGTPSPNEQFF.

The chain combines TRBV5-4 with TRBJ1-3; 9 bases align to TRBD1. Trimming at V came to 4 bases and at J to 2 bases, leaving 10 bases not matched to a gene. CDR1 SGHNT and CDR2 YYREEE come from the germline V gene (reference sequence). This CDR3 region has 17 residues. CDR3 residues: CASSDLWGQGPGNTIYF. The CDR3 DNA follows: TGTGCCAGCAGCGACCTCTGGGGACAGGGTCCTGGAAACACCATATATTTT.

This clonotype was detected many times. The chain links TRBV7-6 to TRBJ1-4; perhaps TRBD1 as D (6 bases). The V end lost 3 bases, the J end lost 2 bases, and 16 bases lay between the germline ends. Germline V gene lookup returns CDR1 SGHVS and CDR2 FNYEAQ. The CDR3 runs to 17 residues. DNA for the CDR3: TGTGCCAGCAGCTTTCTACAAAGGGGGGTGACTAATGAAAAACTGTTTTTT. Protein sequence: CASSFLQRGVTNEKLFF.

The chain carries TRBV18 and TRBJ2-5; D gene unclear. V lost 1 base to trimming and J lost 5 bases, with 11 bases between them. Germline CDR1 reads KGHSH; CDR2 reads LQKENI. There are 14 residues in the CDR3. CDR3 DNA: TGTGCCAGCTCACCACTGCGAGGCTTGGAGACCCAGTACTTC. This codes for CASSPLRGLETQYF.

This clonotype has ten or more counts. The rearrangement links TRBV7-2 to TRBJ2-7; D unclear. This CDR3 is built from 13 residues. V shed 2 bases and J shed 3 bases, with 8 bases lying between them. The germline V gene encodes CDR1 SGHTA and CDR2 FQGNSA. CDR3 sequence reads: CASSLLDLYEQYF. The CDR3 bases are TGTGCCAGCAGCTTACTCGACCTCTACGAGCAGTACTTC.

This clonotype has a count of ten or more. The V gene is TRBV27, the J gene TRBJ1-5; 8 bases are a match to TRBD1. V gave up 4 bases and J gave up 0 bases; unmatched junction bases: 5. This CDR3 is 16 amino acids long. Germline values: CDR1 MNHEY, CDR2 SMNVEV (reference sequence). The CDR3 bases are TGTGCCAGCAGTTCGGCAGGGGGCTATAGCAATCAGCCCCAGCATTTT. Translation gives CASSSAGGYSNQPQHF.

This clonotype has just a few counts. V is TRBV29-1 and J is TRBJ2-1, with 11 bases identical to TRBD2. The trim removed 0 bases at V and 0 bases at J, leaving 13 bases unmatched. CDR1 is SQVTM, CDR2 ANQGSEA, per germline. This CDR3 has 20 residues. CDR3 DNA sequence: TGCAGCGTTGAAGATCCTCGGAGAACTAGCGGGAGACCCTCCTACAATGAGCAGTTCTTC. It codes for CSVEDPRRTSGRPSYNEQFF.

This clonotype came up many times. The rearrangement joins TRBV28 to TRBJ2-4; D is possibly TRBD2 (5 bases). Trimming stripped 6 bases from V and 5 bases from J, with 11 bases between. CDR1 is MDHEN and CDR2 is SYDVKM in the germline V gene. CDR3 length: 13 residues. The CDR3: CASRRTRENIQYF. The CDR3 DNA is TGTGCCAGCAGACGTACTAGGGAAAACATTCAGTACTTC.

The rearrangement uses TRBV19 and TRBJ2-3, with D possibly TRBD2 on 5 matching bases. CDR1 and CDR2 from the germline V gene are LNHDA and SQIVND (reference sequence). The CDR3 is 12 residues long. With 10 bases removed from V and 1 base from J, the gap between germline ends came to 9 bases. The CDR3 reads CATFGGTDTQYF. The CDR3 bases are TGTGCCACCTTCGGGGGCACAGATACGCAGTATTTT.

This clonotype was recorded at least ten times. The gene calls are TRBV7-9 and TRBJ2-1, with D hard to call. The V end was cut by 4 bases, the J end by 0 bases, with 7 bases between. The CDR3 loop spans 14 amino acids. Germline CDR1 SEHNR, CDR2 FQNEAQ (reference sequence). CDR3 nucleotide sequence: TGTGCCAGCAGCTCCCTAAGCTCCTACAATGAGCAGTTCTTC. The encoded protein is CASSSLSSYNEQFF.

Many counts were recorded for this clonotype. The chain combines TRBV7-3 with TRBJ2-3; D could derive from TRBD1 or TRBD2 (5 bases each). The length of the CDR3 is 15 residues. Germline V gives CDR1 SGHTA, CDR2 FQGTGA. Trimming removed 2 bases at V and 4 bases at J, with 13 bases between. The CDR3 DNA reads as TGTGCCAGCAGCTTACTACCTGGGGACCCAGATACGCAGTATTTT. Its translation: CASSLLPGDPDTQYF.

The table lists this clonotype with many counts. This rearrangement joins TRBV14 to TRBJ2-1; D gene unclear. The CDR3 runs 13 residues. CDR1 is SGHDN, CDR2 FVKESK, per germline. Trimming cost V 4 bases and J 2 bases, with 6 bases left between them. The DNA of the CDR3 is TGTGCCAGCAGCCCCCTACCCTACAATGAGCAGTTCTTC. Its protein is CASSPLPYNEQFF.

This chain joins TRBV9 and TRBJ2-7; the D gene could be TRBD1 or TRBD2 (5 bases each). The V end lost 1 base, the J end lost 1 base, and 12 bases lay between the germline ends. CDR3 size: 15 residues. Germline assignment: CDR1 SGDLS and CDR2 YYNGEE. Here the CDR3 reads CASSVSGTVSYEQYF. The CDR3, as DNA: TGTGCCAGCAGCGTATCCGGGACGGTATCCTACGAGCAGTACTTC.

Notes on this clonotype: Being one base from a much bigger clone, this may be a read error. Given the absence of the conserved phenylalanine or tryptophan at the CDR3 end, a read error is likely. CDR3 residues: CASSRLAGGGDEQFL. The CDR3, as DNA: TGCGCCAGCAGCCGACTAGCGGGAGGAGGGGATGAGCAGTTCTTA. The chain couples TRBV4-1 to TRBJ2-1; 13 nucleotides agree with TRBD2. Germline lookup yields CDR1 MGHRA and CDR2 YSYEKL. V lost 4 bases, J lost 8 bases, and 5 bases stayed unmatched. This CDR3 contains 15 residues.